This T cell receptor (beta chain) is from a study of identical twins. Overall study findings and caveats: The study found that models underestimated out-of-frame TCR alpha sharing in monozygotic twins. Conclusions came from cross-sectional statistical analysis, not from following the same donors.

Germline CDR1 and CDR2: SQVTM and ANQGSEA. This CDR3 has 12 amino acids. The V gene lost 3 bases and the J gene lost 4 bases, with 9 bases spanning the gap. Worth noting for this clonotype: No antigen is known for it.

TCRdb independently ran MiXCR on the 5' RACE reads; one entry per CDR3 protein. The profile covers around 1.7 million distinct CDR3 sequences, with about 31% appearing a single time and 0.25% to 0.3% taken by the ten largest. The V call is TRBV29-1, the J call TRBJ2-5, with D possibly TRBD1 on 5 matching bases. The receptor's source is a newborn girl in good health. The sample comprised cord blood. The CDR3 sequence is CSVEEGVETQYF. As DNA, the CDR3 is TGCAGCGTTGAGGAAGGGGTAGAGACCCAGTACTTC.